These T cell receptor beta chains were read from a single sample in a study of blood T cell repertoires in COVID-19. Some clones are missing from TCRdb's copy, which holds only in-frame ones; the method was immunoSEQ multiplex PCR. In the table there are around 81,000 clones, 88% of which are singletons. The sample was peripheral blood. Source of these receptors: an older man with acute or convalescent COVID-19. Each CDR3 is given with its conserved first and last residue. A D gene is named only where the DNA matches it firmly.

v_call d_call cdr3_length cdr3_aa
TRBV4-3 . 14 CASSLNRPSYEQYF
TRBV6-5 . 13 CASSLDRTYEQYF
TRBV6-5 . 15 CASSYSFRGNTEAFF
TRBV5-1 TRBD1 15 CASSLLGQGSHEQYF
TRBV6-5 . 16 CASSYAYRVRNTEAFF
TRBV18 . 16 CASSPTIGAATGELFF
TRBV11-3 . 12 CASSSDGYEQYF
TRBV25-1 . 14 CASRGPAGSYEQYF
TRBV5-1 TRBD1 15 CASSLTGQGRSPLHF
TRBV2 . 15 CASMGRLSSYNEQFF
TRBV4-3 . 16 CASSQVQGWSYNEQFF
TRBV9 . 14 CASSATGGTETQYF
TRBV5-1 TRBD1 16 CASSLAPGQEHYGYTF
TRBV7-2 TRBD2 16 CASSLVGGGPSHEQFF
TRBV4-3 TRBD2 16 CASSQELAGSSDTQYF
TRBV5-4 . 12 CASSYRDLEAFF
TRBV18 TRBD2 15 CASSPPSGEYNEQFF
TRBV15 TRBD2 18 CATSRPLGGTSGRVEQYF
TRBV10-3 TRBD2 14 CAIRKLADSYEQYF
TRBV2 TRBD1 17 CASSSPRDSTTNEKLFF
TRBV10-2 . 14 CASSGFGGQETQYF
TRBV9 . 15 CASSVTGSSGNTIYF
TRBV10-1 TRBD2 14 CASSLSSGTHEQFF
TRBV5-6 . 12 CASSLAVSTQYF
TRBV19 TRBD2 14 CASSIGTSSQEQFF
TRBV9 TRBD1 15 CASSGRQGGYNEQFF
TRBV7-9 TRBD2 16 CASSLDLLAGLDTQYF
TRBV6-6 TRBD2 14 CATGGTSGSYEQYF
TRBV5-4 . 15 CASSLDESSGNTIYF
TRBV19 . 14 CASSYRVGPDTQYF